One sample yielded the 10 T cell receptor beta chains listed below, sequenced in a study of T cell responses to AZD1222 COVID-19 vaccine. The repertoire was sequenced with immunoSEQ multiplex PCR; TCRdb's copy has only in-frame clones and lacks some. Of approximately 120,000 clones detected, more than 80% appear once; the ten largest clones hold around 4.4%. Sample: peripheral blood, taken 28 days after the second AZD1222 dose. All receptors derive from an adult who received the AZD1222 COVID-19 vaccine.

This chain links TRBV6-2 or TRBV6-3 with TRBJ1-1; 8 bases align to TRBD1. Looked up from germline, CDR1 is MNHEY and CDR2 is SVGEGT. Losses at the gene ends were 5 bases for V and 1 base for J; bases not matched to a gene: 6. This CDR3 has 15 amino acids. The CDR3 bases are TGTGCCAGCAGTGGCGGACAGGGTTGGAACACTGAAGCTTTCTTT. Its protein is CASSGGQGWNTEAFF.

The V call is TRBV5-1, the J call TRBJ1-1, with 12 bases lining up with TRBD1. V shed 0 bases and J 5 bases; nucleotides not matched to a gene: 5. Germline CDR1 SGHRS, CDR2 YFSETQ. This CDR3 has 16 amino acids. CDR3: CASSLDRDRGRTEAFF. CDR3 DNA: TGCGCCAGCAGCTTGGATCGGGACAGGGGGCGTACTGAAGCTTTCTTT. Variable domain in full (rest from reference TRBV5-1 and TRBJ1-1): KAGVTQTPRYLIKTRGQQVTLSCSPISGHRSVSWYQQTPGQGLQFLFEYFSETQRNKGNFPGRFSGRQFSNSRSEMNVSTLELGDSALYLCASSLDRDRGRTEAFFGQGTRLTVV.

This clone was detected only once. This chain joins TRBV6-2 or TRBV6-3 and TRBJ2-3; D not resolved. This CDR3 region has 15 residues. Trimming removed 0 bases at V and 3 bases at J, with 10 bases between. CDR1 MNHEY and CDR2 SVGEGT come from the germline V gene. CDR3 in DNA: TGTGCCAGCAGTTACTCGCCCGAAGCAACAGATACGCAGTATTTT. The encoded protein is CASSYSPEATDTQYF.

V is TRBV18 and J is TRBJ2-7; D gene uncertain. Trimming took off 0 bases at V and 0 bases at J, with 9 bases between the two ends. Germline CDR1 and CDR2: KGHSH and LQKENI. This CDR3 contains 15 residues. The CDR3 nucleotides read TGTGCCAGCTCACCACCGCGCAGGAGCTCCTACGAGCAGTACTTC. This sequence encodes CASSPPRRSSYEQYF.

This clone has just one count. The genes are TRBV18 and TRBJ2-3, with 7 positions matching TRBD2. Per germline, CDR1 KGHSH and CDR2 LQKENI. J gave up 2 bases and V 3 bases, and 5 bases lay outside the gene matches. This CDR3 comprises 15 residues. The CDR3 bases are TGTGCCAGCTCACCTGCGGGGAGGGTCACAGATACGCAGTATTTT. It codes for CASSPAGRVTDTQYF.

This clone was seen a few times. The chain links TRBV29-1 to TRBJ2-1; D ambiguous. CDR1 and CDR2 from the germline V gene are SQVTM and ANQGSEA. Trimming left V 3 bases short and J 3 bases short, with 3 bases between. This CDR3 has 11 residues. As DNA, the CDR3 is TGCAGCGTTGAGTTCTACAATGAGCAGTTCTTC. As protein: CSVEFYNEQFF.

V and J are TRBV10-3 and TRBJ2-2; no clear D. This CDR3 is built from 14 residues. V dropped 6 bases and J dropped 1 base, with 9 bases sitting between them. The V gene's germline CDR1 is ENHRY and CDR2 SYGVKD. The CDR3 reads CAIRGSGNTGELFF. Here the CDR3 DNA reads TGTGCCATCAGGGGGTCGGGGAACACCGGGGAGCTGTTTTTT.

V gene TRBV7-9 combines with J gene TRBJ1-5, with a weak D call TRBD1 (5 bases). Trimming took 5 bases from V and 0 from J, leaving 8 bases between them. Germline V gene lookup returns CDR1 SEHNR and CDR2 FQNEAQ (reference sequence). The CDR3 extends over 14 amino acids. CDR3 sequence (DNA): TGTGCCAGCAGCCGGGACTATAGCAATCAGCCCCAGCATTTT. This gives the protein CASSRDYSNQPQHF.

The V and J genes are TRBV3-1 (or the pseudogene TRBV3-2) and TRBJ1-5; TRBD1 might be the D (5 bases). The length of the CDR3 is 18 residues. CDR1 is LGHDT and CDR2 is YNNKEL in the germline V gene (reference sequence). Trimming removed 2 bases at V and 1 base at J, with 18 bases between. CDR3 bases: TGTGCCAGCAGCCAAAAGAGCATCCTATGGGGGAGCAATCAGCCCCAGCATTTT. Translation: CASSQKSILWGSNQPQHF.

The chain uses TRBV18 and TRBJ1-4; tentative D call: TRBD1 (6 bases). V was pared by 3 bases and J by 5 bases, with 10 bases between. Germline V gene sequence: CDR1 KGHSH, CDR2 LQKENI. The CDR3 runs to 14 residues. CDR3 bases: TGTGCCAGCTCACCGAGAAGGGGGAATGAAAAACTGTTTTTT. It encodes CASSPRRGNEKLFF.